These T cell receptor beta chains were read from a single sample in a study of cytomegalovirus exposure and HLA in healthy donors. Sequencing was performed with immunoSEQ multiplex PCR; in TCRdb, only in-frame clones are kept and a portion is missing. The table lists 75,000 to 95,000 clones, roughly 86% of them singletons. The material sequenced was PBMCs. The receptors were sampled from a woman aged 18-29 years in good health and CMV-seropositive. CDR3s include the opening cysteine and the closing phenylalanine or tryptophan.

CDR3 protein	V gene	J gene
CASSSSSTGNYGYTF	TRBV19	TRBJ1-2
CASRRRVSGANVLTF	TRBV28	TRBJ2-6
CASSPETVSYEQYF	TRBV25-1	-
CASSLGTSTLQETQYF	TRBV5-1	TRBJ2-5
CAISPGTLFAHGYTF	TRBV10-3	TRBJ1-2
CAWRKTGIYGYPF	TRBV30	TRBJ1-2
CASSYSVGSPYGYTF	TRBV6-5	TRBJ1-2
CASSGHRDRGFQETQYF	TRBV2	TRBJ2-5
CASTPDRGPYNEQFF	TRBV27	TRBJ2-1
CATSRDGRGVEAFF	TRBV15	TRBJ1-1
CASSQLGGEQFF	TRBV4-1	TRBJ2-1
CASSLLAAGGVNEQFF	TRBV5-1	TRBJ2-1
CATSRDFEYEQYF	TRBV15	TRBJ2-7
CAWDMGGEVGVDEQFF	TRBV30	TRBJ2-1
CASSFGQGNSPLHF	TRBV7-8	TRBJ1-6
CSVDGLAGGNEQFF	TRBV29-1	TRBJ2-1
CASSSRGRGFQPQHF	TRBV28	TRBJ1-5
CASSEAAGGRYEQFF	TRBV6-1	TRBJ2-1
CASSQPGQGESGYTF	TRBV4-1	TRBJ1-2
CASSARQGPLHF	TRBV19	TRBJ1-6